These 23 T cell receptor beta chains were sequenced from one sample in a study of T cell responses to AZD1222 COVID-19 vaccine. TCRdb keeps only in-frame clones here, not all; method: immunoSEQ multiplex PCR. Here the sample spans 90,000 to 130,000 clones, approximately 90% being singletons. The specimen was peripheral blood, collected 28 days after the second AZD1222 dose. These receptors were taken from an adult who received the AZD1222 COVID-19 vaccine.

This chain links TRBV5-4 with TRBJ2-2, with D hard to call. Germline values: CDR1 SGHNT, CDR2 YYREEE (reference sequence). Deletions cut 3 bases from V and 6 bases from J, with 6 bases between. This CDR3 is 12 amino acids long. CDR3 loop: CASSSKAGELFF. In nucleotides, the CDR3 is TGTGCCAGCAGCTCAAAGGCCGGGGAGCTGTTTTTT.

The rearrangement joins TRBV18 to TRBJ1-6; D unresolved. Trimming left V 4 bases short and J 0 bases short, with 7 bases between. The CDR3 has 15 residues. In germline, CDR1 is KGHSH, CDR2 LQKENI. The CDR3 DNA reads as TGTGCCAGCTCACGCGAGAGCTCCTATAATTCACCCCTCCACTTT. Translating gives CASSRESSYNSPLHF.

The V gene is TRBV19, the J gene TRBJ1-5; D gene unclear. This CDR3 region has 15 residues. Germline CDR1 is LNHDA and CDR2 is SQIVND (reference sequence). V dropped 1 base and J dropped 1 base, with 8 bases sitting between them. This CDR3 reads CASSIAGPSNQPQHF. The DNA of the CDR3 is TGTGCCAGTAGTATAGCCGGGCCCAGCAATCAGCCCCAGCATTTT.

V is TRBV19 and J is TRBJ1-1; D ambiguous. This CDR3 contains 14 residues. Germline V CDR1 and CDR2: LNHDA, SQIVND (reference sequence). V gave up 7 bases and J gave up 4 bases, with 16 bases separating them. The DNA of the CDR3 is TGTGCCAGTACCTTCCGGGGAGCAGGCACTGAAGCTTTCTTT. Translating it yields CASTFRGAGTEAFF.

V and J are TRBV30 and TRBJ2-3; TRBD2 matches 10 bases. Germline assignment: CDR1 GTSNPN and CDR2 SVGIG (reference sequence). V lost 0 bases to trimming and J lost 4 bases; unmatched junction nucleotides: 4. The CDR3 has 15 amino acids. The CDR3 loop reads CAWSVLAGAADTQYF. The DNA for the CDR3 is TGTGCCTGGAGTGTCCTAGCGGGAGCCGCAGATACGCAGTATTTT.

The CDR3 loop reads CASSYSGQGAGEQYF. CDR3 nucleotide sequence: TGTGCCAGCAGTTACTCTGGACAGGGGGCGGGGGAGCAGTACTTC. V and J are TRBV6-2 or TRBV6-3 and TRBJ2-7; TRBD1 agrees at 11 bases. This CDR3 is 15 amino acids long. Looked up from germline, CDR1 is MNHEY and CDR2 is SVGEGT. The trim removed 0 bases at V and 7 bases at J, leaving 5 bases unmatched.

The chain carries TRBV11-1 and TRBJ2-7; TRBD1 matches 8 bases. This CDR3 spans 14 amino acids. Trimming took 0 bases from V and 2 from J; bases not matched to a gene: 0. The germline CDR1 and CDR2 sequences are SGHAT and FQDESV (reference sequence). The CDR3 coding sequence is TGTGCCAGCAGCTTAGCGGACAGGGCCTACGAGCAGTACTTC. This gives the protein CASSLADRAYEQYF.

V gene TRBV19 combines with J gene TRBJ2-7, with D perhaps TRBD2 (6 bases). CDR3 length: 13 amino acids. Germline values: CDR1 LNHDA, CDR2 SQIVND (reference sequence). The V and J ends lost 3 bases and 6 bases respectively, with 12 bases between them. The chain's CDR3 is CASSMGEAGEQYF. DNA of the CDR3: TGTGCCAGTAGTATGGGGGAGGCGGGCGAGCAGTACTTC.

The chain combines TRBV28 with TRBJ2-4; D remains unclear. The CDR3 extends over 16 amino acids. V was shortened by 3 bases and J by 0 bases, with 12 bases between the two germline ends. CDR1 and CDR2 (germline): MDHEN, SYDVKM. The CDR3 DNA follows: TGTGCCAGCAGTTTCTTTCAGACTCAAGCCAAAAACATTCAGTACTTC. Translation: CASSFFQTQAKNIQYF.

This chain uses TRBV2 with TRBJ1-1; possibly TRBD1 for D (6 bases). The CDR3 has 15 amino acids. Germline V gives CDR1 SNHLY, CDR2 FYNNEI. The V end was cut by 1 base, the J end by 6 bases, with 15 bases between. DNA of the CDR3: TGTGCCAGCAGTGAAGGGGTTCACAGGGCGGCTGAAGCTTTCTTT. Translating it yields CASSEGVHRAAEAFF.

The chain links TRBV6-5 to TRBJ2-7; possible D gene TRBD2, 6 bases. V was trimmed by 0 bases and J by 6 bases, leaving 18 bases between them. The CDR3 consists of 16 residues. Germline CDR1 reads MNHEY; CDR2 reads SVGAGI. CDR3 coding DNA: TGTGCCAGCAGTTACTCCATCTCATCGCGGGACTTCGAGCAGTACTTC. Protein product: CASSYSISSRDFEQYF.

The V gene is TRBV7-9, the J gene TRBJ1-5, with 8 bases that match TRBD1. CDR1 is SEHNR, CDR2 FQNEAQ, per germline (reference sequence). V shed 5 bases, J shed 7 bases, and the junction held 7 bases outside the gene matches. CDR3 length: 14 amino acids. The CDR3 nucleotides read TGTGCCAGCAGCCTAGGACAGGGCGGACAGCCCCAGCATTTT. Translation: CASSLGQGGQPQHF.

The chain recombines TRBV28 with TRBJ2-7; D not certain. Trimming took 8 bases from V and 0 from J, leaving 5 bases between them. CDR3 length equals 11 residues. Germline V CDR1 and CDR2: MDHEN, SYDVKM. The CDR3 nucleotides read TGTGCCAGCTCCAGCTCCTACGAGCAGTACTTC. It yields the protein CASSSSYEQYF.

V usage is TRBV2 and J usage is TRBJ1-2; no clear D. With 4 bases removed from V and 8 bases from J, the gap between germline ends came to 14 bases. Germline V gene sequence: CDR1 SNHLY, CDR2 FYNNEI. The CDR3 has 13 amino acids. The CDR3 DNA follows: TGTGCCAGCAGTGGGCGACGTTGGTCGGGCTACACCTTC. Its protein product is CASSGRRWSGYTF.

Of note for this clone: This sample also contains other DNA sequences that code for the same CDR3. This chain joins TRBV5-1 and TRBJ1-6; weak D call: TRBD1 (6 bases). The V gene lost 3 bases and the J gene lost 4 bases, with 8 bases spanning the gap. CDR1 and CDR2 (germline): SGHRS, YFSETQ. The CDR3 spans 14 residues. The CDR3 is CASSSQGYNSPLHF. CDR3 bases: TGCGCCAGCAGCTCACAGGGTTATAATTCACCCCTCCACTTT.

The chain has TRBV6-5 and TRBJ2-5; no clear D. The V gene's germline CDR1 is MNHEY and CDR2 SVGAGI. The CDR3 length is 15 residues. V was clipped by 0 bases and J by 3 bases, with 11 bases between them. CDR3 nucleotide sequence: TGTGCCAGCAGTTACTCAGTAAGGGCAAAAGAGACCCAGTACTTC. It encodes CASSYSVRAKETQYF.

V usage is TRBV12-5 and J usage is TRBJ1-5; 9 nucleotides line up with TRBD1. The germline V gene has CDR1 LGHNT and CDR2 FRNRAP. Unmatched junction bases numbered 5, after V lost 6 bases and J lost 5 bases. There are 14 residues in the CDR3. CDR3 nucleotides: TGTGCTAGTGGCCCGGACAGGGGCGATCAGCCCCAGCATTTT. It encodes CASGPDRGDQPQHF.

This clone was recorded a few times. This chain links TRBV19 with TRBJ1-4; D remains ambiguous. The germline V gene has CDR1 LNHDA and CDR2 SQIVND (reference sequence). V was trimmed by 10 bases and J by 7 bases, leaving 13 bases between them. The CDR3 is made up of 12 amino acids. CDR3 sequence reads: CATGSDGEKLFF. For the CDR3, the DNA is TGTGCCACGGGATCAGACGGTGAAAAACTGTTTTTT.

The chain couples TRBV5-5 to TRBJ1-5, with D maybe TRBD1 (5 bases). This CDR3 spans 13 amino acids. Germline assignment: CDR1 SGHKS and CDR2 YYEKEE (reference sequence). V was cut by 2 bases and J by 5 bases, with 8 bases left in between. The chain's CDR3 is CASSFQGDQPQHF. Written as DNA, the CDR3 is TGTGCCAGCAGCTTCCAGGGTGATCAGCCCCAGCATTTT. The whole variable domain, filled in from reference TRBV5-5 and TRBJ1-5, reads DAGVTQSPTHLIKTRGQQVTLRCSPISGHKSVSWYQQVLGQGPQFIFQYYEKEERGRGNFPDRFSARQFPNYSSELNVNALLLGDSALYLCASSFQGDQPQHFGDGTRLSIL.

The rearrangement joins TRBV7-9 to TRBJ2-2; TRBD1 aligns across 9 bases. Trimming at V came to 4 bases and at J to 3 bases, leaving 6 bases not matched to a gene. Germline-derived CDR1 and CDR2 are SEHNR and FQNEAQ (reference sequence). This CDR3 spans 16 amino acids. CDR3 nucleotides: TGTGCCAGCAGCTACTACAGGGGGCTCGACACCGGGGAGCTGTTTTTT. This codes for CASSYYRGLDTGELFF.

The J gene is TRBJ1-2, the V gene TRBV19; no reliable D call. Trimming took 8 bases from V and 4 from J, leaving 17 bases between them. The CDR3 has 14 amino acids. The germline CDR1 and CDR2 sequences are LNHDA and SQIVND (reference sequence). The CDR3 is CASRSDYYLYGYTF. In DNA form, the CDR3 reads TGTGCCAGTCGGTCCGACTATTACCTCTATGGCTACACCTTC.

This sequence joins TRBV21-1 and TRBJ1-5; the table's TRBD1 call for D was not verified on the DNA. TRBV21-1 is designated a pseudogene. CDR3 length: 16 residues. This CDR3 reads CASSLLQGNSNQPQHF. The CDR3 DNA follows: TGTGCCAGCAGCCTTCTTCAGGGGAATAGCAATCAGCCCCAGCATTTT.

This clone was observed a handful of times. V is TRBV24-1 and J is TRBJ2-1; no definite D call. The CDR3 sequence is 14 residues long. In germline, CDR1 is KGHDR, CDR2 SFDVKD. V dropped 6 bases and J dropped 9 bases, with 17 bases sitting between them. The CDR3 sequence is CATSSSRAGVEQFF. CDR3 DNA sequence: TGTGCCACCAGTAGTTCCCGGGCAGGAGTTGAGCAGTTCTTC.